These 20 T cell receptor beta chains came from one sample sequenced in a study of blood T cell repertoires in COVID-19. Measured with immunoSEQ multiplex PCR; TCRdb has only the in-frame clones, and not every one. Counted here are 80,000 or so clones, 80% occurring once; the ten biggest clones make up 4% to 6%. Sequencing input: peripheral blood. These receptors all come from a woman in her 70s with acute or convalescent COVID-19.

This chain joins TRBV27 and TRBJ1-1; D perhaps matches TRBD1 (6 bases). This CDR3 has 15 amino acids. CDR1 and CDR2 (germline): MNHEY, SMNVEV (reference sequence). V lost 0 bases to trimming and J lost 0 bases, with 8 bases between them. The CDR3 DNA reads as TGTGCCAGCAGTTTATCTGGGGGCATGAACACTGAAGCTTTCTTT. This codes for CASSLSGGMNTEAFF.

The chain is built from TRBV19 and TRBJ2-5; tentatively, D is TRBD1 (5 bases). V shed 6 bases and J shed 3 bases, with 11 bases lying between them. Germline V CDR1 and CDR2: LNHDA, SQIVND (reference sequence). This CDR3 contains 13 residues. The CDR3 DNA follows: TGTGCCAGTAGGACGACAGAAGAAGAGACCCAGTACTTC. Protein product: CASRTTEEETQYF.

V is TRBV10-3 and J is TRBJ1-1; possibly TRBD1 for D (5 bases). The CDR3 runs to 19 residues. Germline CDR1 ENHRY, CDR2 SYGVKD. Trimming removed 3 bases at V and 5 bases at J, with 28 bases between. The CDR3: CAISERPLGGMAGTTEAFF. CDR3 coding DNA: TGTGCCATCAGTGAAAGGCCACTCGGGGGTATGGCAGGAACAACTGAAGCTTTCTTT.

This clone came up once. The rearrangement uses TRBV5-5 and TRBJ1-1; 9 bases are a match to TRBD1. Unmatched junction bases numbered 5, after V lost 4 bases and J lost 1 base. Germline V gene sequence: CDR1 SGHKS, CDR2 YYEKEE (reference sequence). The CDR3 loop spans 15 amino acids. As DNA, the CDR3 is TGTGCCAGCAGCCGATCGGGACAGGGGAACACTGAAGCTTTCTTT. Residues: CASSRSGQGNTEAFF.

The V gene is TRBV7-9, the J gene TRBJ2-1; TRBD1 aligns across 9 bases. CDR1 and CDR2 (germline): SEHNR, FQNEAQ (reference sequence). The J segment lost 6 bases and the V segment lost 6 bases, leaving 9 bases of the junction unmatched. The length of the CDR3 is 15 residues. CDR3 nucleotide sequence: TGTGCCAGCAGTCCTGCGGGACAGGGTCTCAATGAGCAGTTCTTC. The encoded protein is CASSPAGQGLNEQFF.

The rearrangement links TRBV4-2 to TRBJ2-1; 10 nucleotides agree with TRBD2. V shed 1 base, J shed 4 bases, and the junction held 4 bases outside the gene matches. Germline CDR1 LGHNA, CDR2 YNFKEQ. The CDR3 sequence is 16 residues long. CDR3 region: CASSQAGLANYNEQFF. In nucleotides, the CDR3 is TGTGCCAGCAGCCAAGCGGGACTAGCGAATTACAATGAGCAGTTCTTC.

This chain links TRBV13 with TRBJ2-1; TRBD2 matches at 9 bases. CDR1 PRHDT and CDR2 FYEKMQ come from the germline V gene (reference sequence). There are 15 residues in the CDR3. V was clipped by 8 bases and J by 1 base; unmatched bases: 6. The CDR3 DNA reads TGTGCCAGCGGGCGGGGGGGCGTGTCCTACAATGAGCAGTTCTTC. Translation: CASGRGGVSYNEQFF.

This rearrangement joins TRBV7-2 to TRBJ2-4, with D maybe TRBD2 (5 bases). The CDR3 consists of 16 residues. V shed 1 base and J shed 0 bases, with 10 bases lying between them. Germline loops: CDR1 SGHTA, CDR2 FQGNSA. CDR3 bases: TGTGCCAGCAGCTTAGTGGAGGAGCTAGCCAAAAACATTCAGTACTTC. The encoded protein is CASSLVEELAKNIQYF.

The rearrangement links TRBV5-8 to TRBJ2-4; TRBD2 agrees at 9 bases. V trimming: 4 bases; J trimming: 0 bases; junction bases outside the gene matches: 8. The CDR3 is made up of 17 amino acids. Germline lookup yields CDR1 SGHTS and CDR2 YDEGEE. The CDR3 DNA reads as TGTGCCAGCAGCACGGACAAGCGGGGGGTAGCCAAAAACATTCAGTACTTC. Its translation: CASSTDKRGVAKNIQYF.

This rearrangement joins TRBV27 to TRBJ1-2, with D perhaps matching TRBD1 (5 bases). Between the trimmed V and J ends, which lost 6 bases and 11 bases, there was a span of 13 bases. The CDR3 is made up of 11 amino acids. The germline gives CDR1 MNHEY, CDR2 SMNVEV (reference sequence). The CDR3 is CASRWGRQYTF. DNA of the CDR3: TGTGCCAGCAGATGGGGCCGGCAGTACACCTTC.

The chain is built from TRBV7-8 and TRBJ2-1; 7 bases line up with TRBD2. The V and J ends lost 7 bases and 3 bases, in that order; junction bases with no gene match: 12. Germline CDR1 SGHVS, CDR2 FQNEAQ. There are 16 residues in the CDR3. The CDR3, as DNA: TGTGCCAGCAAACACCTACGGGGGGAGTTCTACAATGAGCAGTTCTTC. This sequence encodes CASKHLRGEFYNEQFF. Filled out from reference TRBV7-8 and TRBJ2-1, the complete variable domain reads GAGVSQSPRYKVAKRGQDVALRCDPISGHVSLFWYQQALGQGPEFLTYFQNEAQLDKSGLPSDRFFAERPEGSVSTLKIQRTQQEDSAVYLCASKHLRGEFYNEQFFGPGTRLTVL.

This chain's CDR3 is CASSPGRANEKLFF. The DNA for the CDR3 is TGTGCCAGCAGCCCCGGGAGGGCTAATGAAAAACTGTTTTTT. The chain links TRBV7-2 to TRBJ1-4; unclear D gene. This CDR3 spans 14 amino acids. Germline loops: CDR1 SGHTA, CDR2 FQGNSA. The V and J ends lost 5 bases and 3 bases respectively, with 10 bases between them.

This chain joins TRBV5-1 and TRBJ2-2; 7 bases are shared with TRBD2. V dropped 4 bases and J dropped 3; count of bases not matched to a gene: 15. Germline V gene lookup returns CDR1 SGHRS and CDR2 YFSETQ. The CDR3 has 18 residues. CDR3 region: CASSTRLAPGPYTGELFF. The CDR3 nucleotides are TGCGCCAGCAGCACCCGACTAGCCCCAGGCCCTTACACCGGGGAGCTGTTTTTT.

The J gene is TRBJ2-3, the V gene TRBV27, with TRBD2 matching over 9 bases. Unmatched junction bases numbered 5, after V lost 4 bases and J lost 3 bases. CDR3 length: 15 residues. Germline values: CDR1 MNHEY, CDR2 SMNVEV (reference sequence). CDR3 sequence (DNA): TGTGCCAGCAGTTGGGCGGGGGGGCGTACAGATACGCAGTATTTT. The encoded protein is CASSWAGGRTDTQYF.

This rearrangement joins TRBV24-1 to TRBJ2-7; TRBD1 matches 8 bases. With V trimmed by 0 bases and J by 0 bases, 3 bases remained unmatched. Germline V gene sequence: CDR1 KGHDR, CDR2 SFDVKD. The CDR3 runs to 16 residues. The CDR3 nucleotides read TGTGCCACCAGTGATTTGCATGACAGGGGCTCCTACGAGCAGTACTTC. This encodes CATSDLHDRGSYEQYF.

The CDR3 loop reads CASSQNRATGELFF. The CDR3 nucleotides read TGTGCCAGCAGCCAAAACAGGGCAACCGGGGAGCTGTTTTTT. The V and J genes are TRBV16 and TRBJ2-2; a possible D gene is TRBD1 (6 bases). Germline V gene lookup returns CDR1 KGHSY and CDR2 FQNENV. The length of the CDR3 is 14 residues. Trimming shortened V by 2 bases and J by 5 bases, and 9 bases separated the two germline ends.

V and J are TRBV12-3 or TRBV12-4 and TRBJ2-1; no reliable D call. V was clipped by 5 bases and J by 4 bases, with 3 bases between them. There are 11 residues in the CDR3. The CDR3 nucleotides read TGTGCCAGCAGTATATACAATGAGCAGTTCTTC. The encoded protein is CASSIYNEQFF.

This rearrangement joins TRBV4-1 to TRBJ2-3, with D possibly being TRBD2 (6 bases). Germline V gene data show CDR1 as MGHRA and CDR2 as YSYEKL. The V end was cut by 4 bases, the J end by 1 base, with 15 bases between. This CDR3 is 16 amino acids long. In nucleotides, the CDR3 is TGCGCCAGCAGCCCAAGAGGCGGGGTCGGCACAGATACGCAGTATTTT. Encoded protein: CASSPRGGVGTDTQYF.

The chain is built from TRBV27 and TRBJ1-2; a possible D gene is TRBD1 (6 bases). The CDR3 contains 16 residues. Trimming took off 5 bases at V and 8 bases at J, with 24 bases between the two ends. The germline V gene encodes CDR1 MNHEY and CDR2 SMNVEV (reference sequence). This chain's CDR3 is CASSPRGGGLIYGYTF. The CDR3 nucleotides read TGTGCCAGCAGTCCCCGCGGAGGGGGACTAATTTACGGCTACACCTTC.

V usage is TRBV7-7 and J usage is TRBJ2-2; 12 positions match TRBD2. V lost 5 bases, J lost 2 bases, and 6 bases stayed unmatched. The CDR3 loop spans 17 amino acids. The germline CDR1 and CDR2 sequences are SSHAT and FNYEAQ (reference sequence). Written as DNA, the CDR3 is TGTGCCAGCAGCCAAGGACTAGCGGGGTTCAACACCGGGGAGCTGTTTTTT. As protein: CASSQGLAGFNTGELFF.